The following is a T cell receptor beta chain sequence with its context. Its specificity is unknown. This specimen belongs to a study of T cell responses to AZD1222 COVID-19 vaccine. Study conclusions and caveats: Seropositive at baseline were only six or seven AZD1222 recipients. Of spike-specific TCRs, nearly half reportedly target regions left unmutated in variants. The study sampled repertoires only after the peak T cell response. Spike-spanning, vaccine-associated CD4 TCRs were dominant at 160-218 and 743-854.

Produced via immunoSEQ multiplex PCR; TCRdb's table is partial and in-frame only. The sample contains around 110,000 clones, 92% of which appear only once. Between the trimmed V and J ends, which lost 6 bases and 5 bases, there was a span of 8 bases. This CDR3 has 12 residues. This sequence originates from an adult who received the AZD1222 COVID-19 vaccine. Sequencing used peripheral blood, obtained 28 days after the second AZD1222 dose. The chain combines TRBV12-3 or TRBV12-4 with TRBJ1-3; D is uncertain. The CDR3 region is CASRGSRNTIYF. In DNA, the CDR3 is TGTGCCAGCAGGGGCAGTAGAAACACCATATATTTT.